The 31 T cell receptor beta chains below were found in one sample sequenced in a study of T-cell memory formation after mild COVID-19. MiXCR, applied by TCRdb to the 5' RACE reads, yields one record per CDR3 protein. This sample has 120,000 or so distinct CDR3 sequences, with approximately 15% found just once. The sequenced material came from PBMCs or a T cell subset sorted from them (not recorded which). These receptors all stem from an adult woman who had mild COVID-19 (a few samples of this study predate the infection). Cell type and time point are not known.

At least ten counts were recorded for this clonotype. The chain joins TRBV29-1 to TRBJ1-5; the D is unclear. This CDR3 comprises 12 residues. Germline V lookup: CDR1 SQVTM, CDR2 ANQGSEA. Trimming stripped 6 bases from V and 6 bases from J, with 12 bases between. CDR3 DNA: TGCAGCGTGAGGACGGGTGGTCAGCCCCAGCATTTT. Encoded protein: CSVRTGGQPQHF.

The chain carries TRBV29-1 and TRBJ2-7; weak D call: TRBD1 (5 bases). V shed 4 bases and J shed 2 bases, with 12 bases lying between them. CDR1 is SQVTM, CDR2 ANQGSEA, per germline. The length of the CDR3 is 13 residues. The CDR3 DNA sequence: TGCAGCGTTGTAGCAGGGCCTACCTACGAGCAGTACTTC. Residues: CSVVAGPTYEQYF.

V and J are TRBV27 and TRBJ2-7, with TRBD1 identical over 7 bases. CDR3 length: 14 residues. V dropped 6 bases and J dropped 0; count of bases not matched to a gene: 5. CDR1 and CDR2 (germline): MNHEY, SMNVEV (reference sequence). CDR3 coding DNA: TGTGCCAGCAGAGTGTCAGGGGGCTCCTACGAGCAGTACTTC. It translates to CASRVSGGSYEQYF.

This clonotype appeared a few times. V is TRBV7-3 and J is TRBJ2-3; 8 positions match TRBD2. V was pared by 4 bases and J by 1 base, with 7 bases of the junction left unmatched. The CDR3 has 16 residues. Germline V CDR1 and CDR2: SGHTA, FQGTGA. CDR3 in amino acids: CASSSRGGRGTDTQYF. CDR3 coding DNA: TGTGCCAGCAGCTCCCGGGGGGGTAGGGGCACAGATACGCAGTATTTT.

The chain is built from TRBV7-2 and TRBJ2-7; 9 bases agree with TRBD2. The length of the CDR3 is 15 residues. In germline, CDR1 is SGHTA, CDR2 FQGNSA. J gave up 5 bases and V 5 bases, and 10 bases lay outside the gene matches. The CDR3 DNA follows: TGTGCCAGCAGCCCCGGCGGCGGGAGGGTCAACGAGCAGTACTTC. Protein sequence: CASSPGGGRVNEQYF.

Only a few counts were recorded for this clonotype. The V call is TRBV7-3, the J call TRBJ2-1; TRBD1 aligns across 7 bases. The CDR3 sequence is 16 residues long. The germline V gene has CDR1 SGHTA and CDR2 FQGTGA. V lost 2 bases to trimming and J lost 0 bases; unmatched junction nucleotides: 4. CDR3 loop: CASSLYRGGSYNEQFF. CDR3 DNA: TGTGCCAGCAGCTTATACAGGGGTGGCTCCTACAATGAGCAGTTCTTC.

This clonotype was recorded many times. V usage is TRBV3-1 and J usage is TRBJ2-7, with 7 bases that match TRBD2. The CDR3 totals 16 residues. Germline CDR1 LGHDT, CDR2 YNNKEL (reference sequence). Germline trimming cut 4 bases from V and 7 bases from J; bases unmatched to any gene: 16. The CDR3 nucleotides are TGTGCCAGCAGCCCATCCTCCGGGACTATCCGCGGGGAGCAGTACTTC. It codes for CASSPSSGTIRGEQYF.

In nucleotides, the CDR3 is TGCGCCAGCAGCTTGGCCGAGCCGGATACGCAGTATTTT. Its translation is CASSLAEPDTQYF. The chain uses TRBV5-1 and TRBJ2-3; no definite D call. This CDR3 has 13 amino acids. Germline-derived CDR1 and CDR2 are SGHRS and YFSETQ. The V end was cut by 0 bases, the J end by 6 bases, with 8 bases between.

The rearrangement links TRBV11-2 to TRBJ1-5; D gene uncertain. The ends were cut back, 2 bases at V and 8 bases at J, with 10 bases in the middle. CDR1 and CDR2 (germline): SGHAT, FQNNGV. The CDR3 contains 13 residues. The CDR3 reads CASSLIFGKPQHF. CDR3 DNA sequence: TGTGCCAGCAGCTTAATTTTCGGGAAGCCCCAGCATTTT.

This clonotype was detected a few times. The chain has TRBV12-3 or TRBV12-4 and TRBJ1-6; TRBD1 agrees at 10 bases. Unmatched junction bases numbered 5, after V lost 3 bases and J lost 9 bases. The CDR3 extends over 15 amino acids. In DNA, the CDR3 is TGTGCCAGCAGTTTGAGGGGACAGGGGTTTTCACCCCTCCACTTT. Its translation: CASSLRGQGFSPLHF.

This clonotype was seen a handful of times. This chain links TRBV5-1 with TRBJ2-7; 7 positions agree with TRBD1. The V segment lost 5 bases and the J segment 4 bases; nucleotides outside the gene matches: 9. Germline values: CDR1 SGHRS, CDR2 YFSETQ. The CDR3 consists of 14 residues. This CDR3 reads CASRTGDPLYEQYF. In DNA, the CDR3 is TGCGCCAGCAGAACAGGGGATCCTCTGTACGAGCAGTACTTC. The whole variable domain, remainder taken from reference TRBV5-1 and TRBJ2-7, is KAGVTQTPRYLIKTRGQQVTLSCSPISGHRSVSWYQQTPGQGLQFLFEYFSETQRNKGNFPGRFSGRQFSNSRSEMNVSTLELGDSALYLCASRTGDPLYEQYFGPGTRLTVT.

CDR3 bases: TGTGCCACCAGTGATTTGAAGGGGTATGGCTACACCTTC. This encodes CATSDLKGYGYTF. The chain combines TRBV24-1 with TRBJ1-2; possibly TRBD1 for D (5 bases). V lost 0 bases and J 5 bases, leaving 6 bases between the germline ends. Per germline, CDR1 KGHDR and CDR2 SFDVKD. CDR3 length: 13 residues.

The rearrangement links TRBV10-3 to TRBJ2-7; 14 bases are a match to TRBD2. Unmatched junction bases numbered 2, after V lost 7 bases and J lost 6 bases. This CDR3 region has 13 residues. The germline gives CDR1 ENHRY, CDR2 SYGVKD. The CDR3 sequence is CAIIGTSGGEQYF. The CDR3 nucleotides are TGTGCCATCATTGGGACTAGCGGGGGCGAGCAGTACTTC.

This clonotype turned up a few times. This chain joins TRBV6-2 or TRBV6-3 and TRBJ2-1; 8 bases agree with TRBD2. There are 12 residues in the CDR3. Germline assignment: CDR1 MNHEY and CDR2 SVGEGT. V lost 2 bases and J lost 16; bases outside the gene matches: 7. The CDR3 nucleotides are TGTGCCAGCAGTTACGCGACTAGCGTGAATTTCTTC. This sequence encodes CASSYATSVNFF.

This clonotype was recorded a few times. The V gene is TRBV7-9, the J gene TRBJ2-7; 8 nucleotides match TRBD1. Per germline, CDR1 SEHNR and CDR2 FQNEAQ (reference sequence). Trimming took 5 bases from V and 3 from J; bases not matched to a gene: 9. The CDR3 is made up of 15 amino acids. Here the CDR3 reads CASSHRDRQYYEQYF. The CDR3 DNA is TGTGCCAGCAGCCACCGGGACAGGCAATACTACGAGCAGTACTTC.

This clonotype turned up a few times. V usage is TRBV18 and J usage is TRBJ1-1, with D perhaps matching TRBD1 (5 bases). From germline, CDR1 is KGHSH and CDR2 LQKENI. The germline V and J ends were trimmed by 5 bases and 3 bases, with 10 bases remaining between them. CDR3 length: 13 residues. CDR3 bases: TGTGCCAGCTCATATTGGGGGGACACTGAAGCTTTCTTT. Its protein product is CASSYWGDTEAFF.

The chain uses TRBV29-1 and TRBJ2-2, with D possibly matching TRBD1 (6 bases). Per germline, CDR1 SQVTM and CDR2 ANQGSEA. Trimming pared 7 bases from V and 6 bases from J, leaving 12 bases between. The CDR3 is 12 amino acids. This chain's CDR3 is CSGQGWAGELFF. In DNA, the CDR3 is TGCAGCGGGCAGGGGTGGGCCGGGGAGCTGTTTTTT.

In DNA form, the CDR3 reads TGTGCCAGCAGCTCCAGGGGGGCGGGACAGGGCTATGGCTACACCTTC. This translates into CASSSRGAGQGYGYTF. The V call is TRBV7-2, the J call TRBJ1-2; 9 bases line up with TRBD1. The CDR3 is 16 residues long. The germline V gene has CDR1 SGHTA and CDR2 FQGNSA. J was trimmed by 4 bases and V by 4 bases; bases with no gene match: 10.

The V gene is TRBV6-2 or TRBV6-3, the J gene TRBJ2-1; D is uncertain. Germline CDR1 reads MNHEY; CDR2 reads SVGEGT. The CDR3 length is 11 residues. CDR3 in DNA: TGTGCAAGTGGGCCCTACAATGAGCAGTTCTTC. It translates to CASGPYNEQFF.

This clonotype was counted between two and nine times. The chain is built from TRBV5-5 and TRBJ2-7; TRBD2 matches at 7 bases. Germline loops: CDR1 SGHKS, CDR2 YYEKEE (reference sequence). The CDR3 runs to 15 residues. J was trimmed by 1 base and V by 0 bases; bases with no gene match: 4. CDR3 amino acids: CASSLGSGVSYEQYF. In DNA form, the CDR3 reads TGTGCCAGCAGCTTGGGAAGCGGGGTGTCCTACGAGCAGTACTTC.

This clonotype was counted a few times. One end of the junction is discordant with germline, which a read error may explain. The rearrangement links TRBV7-7 to TRBJ2-3; tentatively, D is TRBD2 (6 bases). CDR3 length equals 15 residues. The germline gives CDR1 SSHAT, CDR2 FNYEAQ (reference sequence). CDR3 in DNA: TGTGCTAGCAGCTTCAGTGGGAGGTCCACAGATACGCAGTATTTT. This sequence encodes CASSFSGRSTDTQYF.

The rearrangement joins TRBV15 to TRBJ2-5, with D tentatively TRBD1 (6 bases). The V and J ends lost 3 bases and 3 bases respectively, with 11 bases between them. The CDR3 length is 14 residues. The germline gives CDR1 LNHNV, CDR2 YYDKDF (reference sequence). The CDR3 coding sequence is TGTGCCACCAGCAGGCTAGCAGGGGAAGAGACCCAGTACTTC. It specifies CATSRLAGEETQYF.

The genes are TRBV12-3 or TRBV12-4 and TRBJ2-6; a weak D match, TRBD2 (5 bases). Deletions cut 0 bases from V and 1 base from J, with 7 bases between. CDR3 length equals 16 residues. CDR3 loop: CASSLARLSGANVLTF. CDR3 sequence (DNA): TGTGCCAGCAGTTTAGCCCGACTATCTGGGGCCAACGTCCTGACTTTC.

This clonotype was detected only a few times. J is TRBJ1-6 and V is TRBV15; D may be TRBD1 (5 bases). The CDR3 runs 16 residues. CDR1 and CDR2 (germline): LNHNV, YYDKDF (reference sequence). Trimming shortened V by 1 base and J by 5 bases, and 12 bases separated the two germline ends. The CDR3 DNA reads as TGTGCCACCAGCAGAGCCGGGGCTAGCCATAATTCACCCCTCCACTTT. Its translation: CATSRAGASHNSPLHF.

In its sample, this clonotype was seen a few times. The chain employs TRBV5-6 and TRBJ1-2, with TRBD1 as a possible D gene (6 bases). CDR1 is SGHDT, CDR2 YYEEEE, per germline. V lost 9 bases and J 4 bases, leaving 13 bases between the germline ends. There are 12 residues in the CDR3. The CDR3 reads CATRLGGYGYTF. Written as DNA, the CDR3 is TGTGCCACTCGACTAGGGGGCTATGGCTACACCTTC.

The gene calls are TRBV13 and TRBJ2-3, with a tentative D call TRBD1 (7 bases). This CDR3 comprises 16 residues. The germline V gene encodes CDR1 PRHDT and CDR2 FYEKMQ (reference sequence). V was trimmed by 5 bases and J by 5 bases, leaving 20 bases between them. CDR3 DNA sequence: TGTGCCAGCAGCCAACTCAACAGGGGAGGAGGAGATACGCAGTATTTT. Residues: CASSQLNRGGGDTQYF.

This clonotype was observed a few times. The rearrangement joins TRBV11-3 to TRBJ2-6; 7 nucleotides match TRBD2. Germline values: CDR1 SGHNT, CDR2 YENEEA. The CDR3 spans 18 residues. Losses at the gene ends were 4 bases for V and 0 bases for J; bases not matched to a gene: 9. DNA of the CDR3: TGTGCCAGCAGCTGGGGGGGTGGCATCCCCTCTGGGGCCAACGTCCTGACTTTC. Its translation is CASSWGGGIPSGANVLTF.

The table lists this clonotype with a few counts. J is TRBJ1-6 and V is TRBV2; weak D call: TRBD1 (6 bases). Germline V CDR1 and CDR2: SNHLY, FYNNEI. V was cut by 4 bases and J by 10 bases, with 11 bases left in between. The CDR3 is made up of 13 amino acids. The CDR3 loop is CASSGSGESPLHF. CDR3 nucleotides: TGTGCCAGCAGTGGGTCAGGGGAATCACCCCTCCACTTT. Supplemented by reference TRBV2 and TRBJ1-6, the full variable domain reads EPEVTQTPSHQVTQMGQEVILRCVPISNHLYFYWYRQILGQKVEFLVSFYNNEISEKSEIFDDQFSVERPDGSNFTLKIRSTKLEDSAMYFCASSGSGESPLHFGNGTRLTVT.

A few counts support this clonotype. The chain links TRBV24-1 to TRBJ2-1, with TRBD1 as a possible D gene (5 bases). The V and J ends lost 3 bases and 0 bases respectively, with 23 bases between them. The CDR3 is made up of 20 amino acids. Germline V gene lookup returns CDR1 KGHDR and CDR2 SFDVKD. The CDR3, as DNA: TGTGCCACCAGTGATCCGACAGCGACCGGACGAAAAAGCTCCTACAATGAGCAGTTCTTC. This encodes CATSDPTATGRKSSYNEQFF.

J is TRBJ1-1 and V is TRBV6-2 or TRBV6-3; no definite D call. The CDR3 extends over 17 amino acids. Germline assignment: CDR1 MNHEY and CDR2 SVGEGT. Trimming pared 5 bases from V and 2 bases from J, leaving 21 bases between. The CDR3 DNA sequence: TGTGCCAGCAGTGCCATTGTGGCGGGTGATAGAAACACTGAAGCTTTCTTT. Translating it yields CASSAIVAGDRNTEAFF.

The rearrangement joins TRBV19 to TRBJ1-1; no definite D call. This CDR3 has 11 amino acids. With 7 bases removed from V and 5 bases from J, the gap between germline ends came to 8 bases. Germline CDR1 LNHDA, CDR2 SQIVND (reference sequence). CDR3 loop: CASTPRTEAFF. The CDR3 bases are TGTGCCAGTACCCCCCGAACTGAAGCTTTCTTT.